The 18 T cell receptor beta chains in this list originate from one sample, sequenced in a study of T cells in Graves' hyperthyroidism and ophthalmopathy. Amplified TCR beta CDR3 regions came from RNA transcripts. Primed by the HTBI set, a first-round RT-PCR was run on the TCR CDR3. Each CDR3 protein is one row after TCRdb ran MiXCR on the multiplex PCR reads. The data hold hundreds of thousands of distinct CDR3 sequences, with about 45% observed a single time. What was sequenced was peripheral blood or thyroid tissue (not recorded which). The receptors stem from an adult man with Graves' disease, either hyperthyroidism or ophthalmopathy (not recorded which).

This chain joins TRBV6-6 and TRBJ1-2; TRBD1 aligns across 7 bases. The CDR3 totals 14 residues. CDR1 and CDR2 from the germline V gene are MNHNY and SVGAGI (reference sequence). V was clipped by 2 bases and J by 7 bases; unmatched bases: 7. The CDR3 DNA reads TGTGCCAGCAGTTACCCCACGGGACAGCCTGGCTACACCTTC. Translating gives CASSYPTGQPGYTF.

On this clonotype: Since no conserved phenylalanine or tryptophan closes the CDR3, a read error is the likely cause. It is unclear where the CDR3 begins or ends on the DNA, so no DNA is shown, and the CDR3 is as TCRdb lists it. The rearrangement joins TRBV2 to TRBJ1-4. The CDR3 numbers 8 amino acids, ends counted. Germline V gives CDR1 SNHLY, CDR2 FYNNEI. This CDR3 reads CASSGSTG.

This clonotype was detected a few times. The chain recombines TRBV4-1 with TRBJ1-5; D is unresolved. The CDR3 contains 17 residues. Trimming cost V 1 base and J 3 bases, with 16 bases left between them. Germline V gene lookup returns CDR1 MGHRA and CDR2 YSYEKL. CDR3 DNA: TGCGCCAGCAGCCAAGTTGCGGGATCCGGTAACAATCAGCCCCAGCATTTT. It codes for CASSQVAGSGNNQPQHF.

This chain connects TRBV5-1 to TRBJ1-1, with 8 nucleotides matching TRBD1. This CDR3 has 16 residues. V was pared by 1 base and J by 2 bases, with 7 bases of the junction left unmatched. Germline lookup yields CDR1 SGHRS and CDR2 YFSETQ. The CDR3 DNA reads TGCGCCAGCAGCTTGCCCCTGGACAGGGTAAACACTGAAGCTTTCTTT. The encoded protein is CASSLPLDRVNTEAFF.

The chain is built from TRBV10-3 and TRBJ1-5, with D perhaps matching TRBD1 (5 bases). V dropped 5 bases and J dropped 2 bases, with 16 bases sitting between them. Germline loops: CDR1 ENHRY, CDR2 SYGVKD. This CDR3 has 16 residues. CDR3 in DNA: TGTGCCATCAGTTATGCGGCGGGGGGTCGCAATCAGCCCCAGCATTTT. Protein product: CAISYAAGGRNQPQHF.

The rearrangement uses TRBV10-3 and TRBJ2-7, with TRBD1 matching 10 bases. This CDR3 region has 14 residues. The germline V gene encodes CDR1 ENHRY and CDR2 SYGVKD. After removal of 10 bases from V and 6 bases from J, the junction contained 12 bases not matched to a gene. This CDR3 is CASSPDRGLVEQYF. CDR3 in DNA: TGTGCCAGCAGCCCTGACAGGGGGCTCGTCGAGCAGTACTTC.

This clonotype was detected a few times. In DNA, the CDR3 is TGTGCCAGTAGCCCTCGGGAGGGGTGGTCCCAAGAGACCCAGTACTTC. This encodes CASSPREGWSQETQYF. This chain joins TRBV19 and TRBJ2-5; 8 nucleotides agree with TRBD2. The CDR3 runs to 16 residues. In germline, CDR1 is LNHDA, CDR2 SQIVND (reference sequence). V trimming: 6 bases; J trimming: 1 base; junction bases outside the gene matches: 10. The full variable domain, completed using reference TRBV19 and TRBJ2-5, is DGGITQSPKYLFRKEGQNVTLSCEQNLNHDAMYWYRQDPGQGLRLIYYSQIVNDFQKGDIAEGYSVSREKKESFPLTVTSAQKNPTAFYLCASSPREGWSQETQYFGPGTRLLVL.

CDR3 protein: CASSRRAGANTEAFF. The CDR3 nucleotides are TGTGCCAGCAGCCGCAGGGCAGGGGCCAACACTGAAGCTTTCTTT. The rearrangement uses TRBV7-9 and TRBJ1-1; perhaps TRBD1 as D (6 bases). The germline V and J ends were trimmed by 5 bases and 2 bases, with 15 bases remaining between them. CDR3 length: 15 amino acids. Germline-derived CDR1 and CDR2 are SEHNR and FQNEAQ (reference sequence).

The CDR3: CASSRLGQGTEAFF. The CDR3 nucleotides are TGTGCCAGCAGCCGACTAGGACAGGGGACTGAAGCTTTCTTT. The V call is TRBV11-2, the J call TRBJ1-1; 9 nucleotides align to TRBD1. With V trimmed by 5 bases and J by 5 bases, 6 bases remained unmatched. Germline assignment: CDR1 SGHAT and CDR2 FQNNGV. This CDR3 is 14 amino acids long.

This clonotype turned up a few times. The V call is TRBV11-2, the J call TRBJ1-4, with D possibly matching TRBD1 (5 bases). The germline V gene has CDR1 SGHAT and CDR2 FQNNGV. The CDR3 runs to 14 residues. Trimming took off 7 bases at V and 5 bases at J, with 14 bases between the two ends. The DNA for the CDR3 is TGTGCCAGCACGACAGACAGCAAGAATGAAAAACTGTTTTTT. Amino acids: CASTTDSKNEKLFF.

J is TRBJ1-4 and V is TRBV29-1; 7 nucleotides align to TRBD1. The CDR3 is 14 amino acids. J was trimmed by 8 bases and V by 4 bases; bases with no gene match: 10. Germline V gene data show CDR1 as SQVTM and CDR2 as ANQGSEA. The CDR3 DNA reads TGCAGCGTTGTACGGGACAGCTTGACGGAAAAACTGTTTTTT. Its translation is CSVVRDSLTEKLFF. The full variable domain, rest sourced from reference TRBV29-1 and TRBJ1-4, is SAVISQKPSRDICQRGTSLTIQCQVDSQVTMMFWYRQQPGQSLTLIATANQGSEATYESGFVIDKFPISRPNLTFSTLTVSNMSPEDSSIYLCSVVRDSLTEKLFFGSGTQLSVL.

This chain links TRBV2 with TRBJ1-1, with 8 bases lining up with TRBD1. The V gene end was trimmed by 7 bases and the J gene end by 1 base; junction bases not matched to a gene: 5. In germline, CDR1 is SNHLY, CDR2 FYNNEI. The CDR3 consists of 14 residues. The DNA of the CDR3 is TGTGCCAGCACCCAGGGGGCGCAGAACACTGAAGCTTTCTTT. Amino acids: CASTQGAQNTEAFF.

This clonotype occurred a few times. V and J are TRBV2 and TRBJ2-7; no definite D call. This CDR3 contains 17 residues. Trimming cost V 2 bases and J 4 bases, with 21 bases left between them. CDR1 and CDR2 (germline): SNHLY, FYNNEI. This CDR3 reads CASSERSSVLRIYEQYF. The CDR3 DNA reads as TGTGCCAGCAGTGAACGTAGTTCGGTGCTAAGGATTTACGAGCAGTACTTC.

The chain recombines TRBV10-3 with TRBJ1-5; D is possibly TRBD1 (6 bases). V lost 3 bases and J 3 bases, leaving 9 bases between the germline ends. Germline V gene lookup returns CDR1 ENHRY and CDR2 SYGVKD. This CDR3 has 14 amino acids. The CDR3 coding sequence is TGTGCCATCAGTGAAGGGGGGTCCAATCAGCCCCAGCATTTT. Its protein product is CAISEGGSNQPQHF.

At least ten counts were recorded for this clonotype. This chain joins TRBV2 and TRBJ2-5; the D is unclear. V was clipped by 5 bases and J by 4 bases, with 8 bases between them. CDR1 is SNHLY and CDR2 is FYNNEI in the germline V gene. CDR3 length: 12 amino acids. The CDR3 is CASSPMGETQYF. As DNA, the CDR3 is TGTGCCAGCAGTCCCATGGGAGAGACCCAGTACTTC.

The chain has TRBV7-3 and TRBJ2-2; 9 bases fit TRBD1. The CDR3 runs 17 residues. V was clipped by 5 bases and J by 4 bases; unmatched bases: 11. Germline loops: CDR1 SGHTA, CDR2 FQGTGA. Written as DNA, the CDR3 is TGTGCCAGCAGCCCTGGGACAGGGACGGTGATCACCGGGGAGCTGTTTTTT. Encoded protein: CASSPGTGTVITGELFF.

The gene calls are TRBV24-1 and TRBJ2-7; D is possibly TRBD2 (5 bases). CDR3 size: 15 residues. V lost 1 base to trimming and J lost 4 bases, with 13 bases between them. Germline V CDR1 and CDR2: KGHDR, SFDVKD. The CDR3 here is CATSDLNGGLYEQYF. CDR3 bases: TGTGCCACCAGTGATTTAAACGGAGGTTTATACGAGCAGTACTTC.

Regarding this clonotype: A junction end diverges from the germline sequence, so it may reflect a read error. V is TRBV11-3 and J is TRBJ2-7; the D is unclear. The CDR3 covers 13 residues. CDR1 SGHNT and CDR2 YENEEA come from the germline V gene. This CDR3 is CASSQITAVEQYF. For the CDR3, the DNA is TGCGCCAGCAGCCAAATTACAGCCGTCGAGCAGTACTTC.